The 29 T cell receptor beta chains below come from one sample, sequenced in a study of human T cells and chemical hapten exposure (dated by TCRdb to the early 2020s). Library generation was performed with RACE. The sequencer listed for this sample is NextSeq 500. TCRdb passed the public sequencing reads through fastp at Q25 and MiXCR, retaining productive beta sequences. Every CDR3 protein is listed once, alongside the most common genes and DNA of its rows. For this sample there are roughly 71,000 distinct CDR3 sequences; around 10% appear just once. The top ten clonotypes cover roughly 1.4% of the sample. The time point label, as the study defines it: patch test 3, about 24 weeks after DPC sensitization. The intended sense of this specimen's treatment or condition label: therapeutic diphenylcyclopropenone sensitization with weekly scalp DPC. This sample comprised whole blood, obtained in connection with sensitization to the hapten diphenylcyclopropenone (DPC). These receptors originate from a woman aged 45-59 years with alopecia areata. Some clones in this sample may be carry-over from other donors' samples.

This CDR3 is CASSLHEYGYTF. In DNA, the CDR3 is TGTGCCAGCAGCTTGCACGAGTATGGCTACACCTTC. This chain joins TRBV7-9 and TRBJ1-2; D gene ambiguous. CDR1 is SEHNR and CDR2 is FQNEAQ in the germline V gene (reference sequence). Trimming removed 3 bases from V and 5 bases from J, with 7 bases in between. The CDR3 consists of 12 residues.

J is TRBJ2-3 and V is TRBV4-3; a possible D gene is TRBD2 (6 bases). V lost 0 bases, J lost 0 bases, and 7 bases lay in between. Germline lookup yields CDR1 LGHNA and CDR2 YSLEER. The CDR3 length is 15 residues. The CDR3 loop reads CASSQEGTSTDTQYF. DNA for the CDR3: TGCGCCAGCAGCCAAGAGGGGACTAGCACAGATACGCAGTATTTT.

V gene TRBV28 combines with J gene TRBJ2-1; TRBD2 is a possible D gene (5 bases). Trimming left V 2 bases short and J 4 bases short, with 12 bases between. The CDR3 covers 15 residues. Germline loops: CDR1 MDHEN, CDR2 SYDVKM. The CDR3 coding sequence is TGTGCCAGCAGTTTAATTGCGGGCTTTTACAATGAGCAGTTCTTC. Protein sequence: CASSLIAGFYNEQFF.

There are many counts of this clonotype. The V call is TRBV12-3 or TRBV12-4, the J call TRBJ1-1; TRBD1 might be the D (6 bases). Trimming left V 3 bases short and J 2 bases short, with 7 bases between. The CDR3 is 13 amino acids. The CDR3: CASSLDSNTEAFF. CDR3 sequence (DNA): TGTGCCAGCAGTTTGGACAGCAACACTGAAGCTTTCTTT.

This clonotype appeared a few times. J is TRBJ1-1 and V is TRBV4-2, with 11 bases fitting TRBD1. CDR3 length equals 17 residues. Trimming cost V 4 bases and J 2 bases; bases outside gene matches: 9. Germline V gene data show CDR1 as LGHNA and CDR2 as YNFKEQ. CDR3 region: CASSRRAGTGGNTEAFF. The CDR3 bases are TGTGCCAGCAGCCGAAGGGCCGGGACAGGGGGAAACACTGAAGCTTTCTTT.

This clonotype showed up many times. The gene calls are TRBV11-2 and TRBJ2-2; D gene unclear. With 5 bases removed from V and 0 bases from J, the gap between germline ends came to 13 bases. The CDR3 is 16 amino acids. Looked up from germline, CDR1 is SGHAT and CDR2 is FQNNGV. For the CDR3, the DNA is TGTGCCAGCAGCGGGTCCCTCCCCGCGAACACCGGGGAGCTGTTTTTT. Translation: CASSGSLPANTGELFF.

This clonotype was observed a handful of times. Here the CDR3 reads CASSQEYKRGTTQISTDTQYF. As DNA, the CDR3 is TGCGCCAGCAGCCAAGAATATAAGCGGGGGACGACCCAGATCAGCACAGATACGCAGTATTTT. J is TRBJ2-3 and V is TRBV4-3; 8 bases line up with TRBD2. This CDR3 is 21 amino acids long. The V and J ends lost 0 bases and 0 bases, in that order; junction bases with no gene match: 17. CDR1 is LGHNA, CDR2 YSLEER, per germline.

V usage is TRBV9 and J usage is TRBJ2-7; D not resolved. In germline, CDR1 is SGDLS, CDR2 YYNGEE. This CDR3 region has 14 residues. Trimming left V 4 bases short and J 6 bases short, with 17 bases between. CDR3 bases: TGTGCCAGCAGCCCCCACGGCGGCATATTCGAGCAGTACTTC. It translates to CASSPHGGIFEQYF.

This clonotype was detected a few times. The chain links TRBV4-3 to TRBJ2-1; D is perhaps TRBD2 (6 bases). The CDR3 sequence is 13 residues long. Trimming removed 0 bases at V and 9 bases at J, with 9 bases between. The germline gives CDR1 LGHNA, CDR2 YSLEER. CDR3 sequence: CASSQDQGGEQFF. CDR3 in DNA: TGCGCCAGCAGCCAAGATCAGGGAGGTGAGCAGTTCTTC.

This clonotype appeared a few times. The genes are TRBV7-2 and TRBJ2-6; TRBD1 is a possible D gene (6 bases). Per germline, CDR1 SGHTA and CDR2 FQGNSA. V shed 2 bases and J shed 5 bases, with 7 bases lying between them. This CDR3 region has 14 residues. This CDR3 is CASSLRDRANVLTF. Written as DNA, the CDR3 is TGTGCCAGCAGCTTACGGGACAGGGCCAACGTCCTGACTTTC.

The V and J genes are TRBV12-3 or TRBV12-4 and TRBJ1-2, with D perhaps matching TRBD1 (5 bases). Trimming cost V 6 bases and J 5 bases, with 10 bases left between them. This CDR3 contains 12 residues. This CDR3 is CASRGPGYGYTF. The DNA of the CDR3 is TGTGCCAGCAGGGGACCGGGGTATGGCTACACCTTC.

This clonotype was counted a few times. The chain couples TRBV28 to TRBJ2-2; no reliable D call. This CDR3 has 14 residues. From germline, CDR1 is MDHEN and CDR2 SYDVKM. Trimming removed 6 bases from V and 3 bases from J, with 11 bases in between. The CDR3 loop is CASRTGGYTGELFF. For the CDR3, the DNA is TGTGCCAGCAGGACCGGTGGCTACACCGGGGAGCTGTTTTTT.

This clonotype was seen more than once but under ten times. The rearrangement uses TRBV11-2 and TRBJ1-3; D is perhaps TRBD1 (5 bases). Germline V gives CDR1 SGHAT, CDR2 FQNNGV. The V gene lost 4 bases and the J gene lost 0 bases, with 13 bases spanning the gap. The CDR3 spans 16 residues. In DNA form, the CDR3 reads TGTGCCAGCAGCTCCACGGGGGGAAGCTCTGGAAACACCATATATTTT. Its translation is CASSSTGGSSGNTIYF.

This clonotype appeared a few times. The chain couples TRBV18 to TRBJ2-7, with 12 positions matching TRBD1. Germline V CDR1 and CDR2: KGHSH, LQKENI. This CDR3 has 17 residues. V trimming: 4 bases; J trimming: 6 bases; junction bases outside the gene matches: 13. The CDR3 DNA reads TGTGCCAGCTCACGAACTCAACCGGGACAGGGGGCGGTCGAGCAGTACTTC. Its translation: CASSRTQPGQGAVEQYF.

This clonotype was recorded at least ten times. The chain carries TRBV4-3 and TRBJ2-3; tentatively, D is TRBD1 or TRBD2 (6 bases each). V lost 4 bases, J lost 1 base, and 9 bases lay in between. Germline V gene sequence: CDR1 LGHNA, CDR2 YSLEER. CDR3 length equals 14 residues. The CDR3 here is CASSPGAGTDTQYF. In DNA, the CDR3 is TGCGCCAGCAGCCCGGGGGCTGGCACAGATACGCAGTATTTT.

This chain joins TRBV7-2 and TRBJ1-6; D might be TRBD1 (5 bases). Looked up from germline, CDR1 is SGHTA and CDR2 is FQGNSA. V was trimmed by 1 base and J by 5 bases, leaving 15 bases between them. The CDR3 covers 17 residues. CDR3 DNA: TGTGCCAGCAGCTTAGTTGGGGGGAGCCAAGATAATTCACCCCTCCACTTT. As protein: CASSLVGGSQDNSPLHF.

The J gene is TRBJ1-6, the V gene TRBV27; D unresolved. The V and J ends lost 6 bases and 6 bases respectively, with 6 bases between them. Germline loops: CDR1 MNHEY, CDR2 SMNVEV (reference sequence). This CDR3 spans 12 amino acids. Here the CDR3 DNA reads TGTGCCAGCAGCCGGTTTAATTCACCCCTCCACTTT. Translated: CASSRFNSPLHF.

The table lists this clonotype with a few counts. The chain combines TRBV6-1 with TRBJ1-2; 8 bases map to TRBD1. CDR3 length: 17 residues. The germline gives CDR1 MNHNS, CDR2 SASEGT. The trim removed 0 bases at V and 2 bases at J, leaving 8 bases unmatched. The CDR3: CASSEAHGQGGNYGYTF. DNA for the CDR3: TGTGCCAGCAGTGAAGCGCACGGACAGGGCGGGAACTATGGCTACACCTTC.

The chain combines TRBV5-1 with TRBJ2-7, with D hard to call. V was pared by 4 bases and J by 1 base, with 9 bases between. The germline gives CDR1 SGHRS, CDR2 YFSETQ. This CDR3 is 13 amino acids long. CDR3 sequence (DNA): TGCGCCAGCAGCCAAAGACAATCCTACGAGCAGTACTTC. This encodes CASSQRQSYEQYF.

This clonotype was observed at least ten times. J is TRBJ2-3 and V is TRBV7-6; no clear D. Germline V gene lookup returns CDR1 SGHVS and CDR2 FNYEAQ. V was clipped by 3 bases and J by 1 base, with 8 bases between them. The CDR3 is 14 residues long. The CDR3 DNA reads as TGTGCCAGCAGCTTCCTCGGCGGCACAGATACGCAGTATTTT. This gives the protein CASSFLGGTDTQYF.

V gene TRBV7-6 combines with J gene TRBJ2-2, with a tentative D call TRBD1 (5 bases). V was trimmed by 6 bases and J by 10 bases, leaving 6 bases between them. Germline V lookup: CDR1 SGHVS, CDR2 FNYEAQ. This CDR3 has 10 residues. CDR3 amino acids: CASRGAELFF. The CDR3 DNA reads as TGTGCCAGCAGAGGGGCGGAGCTGTTTTTT.

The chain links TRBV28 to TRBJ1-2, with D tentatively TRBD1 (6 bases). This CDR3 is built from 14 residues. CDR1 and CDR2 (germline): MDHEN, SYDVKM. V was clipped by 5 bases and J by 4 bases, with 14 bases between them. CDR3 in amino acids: CASSPPGGGYGYTF. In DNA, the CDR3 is TGTGCCAGCAGTCCCCCGGGGGGCGGCTATGGCTACACCTTC.

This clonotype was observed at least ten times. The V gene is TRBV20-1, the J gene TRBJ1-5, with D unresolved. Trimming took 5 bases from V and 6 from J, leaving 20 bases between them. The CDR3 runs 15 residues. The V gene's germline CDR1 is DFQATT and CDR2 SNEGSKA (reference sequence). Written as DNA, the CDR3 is TGCAGTGCTCATCCTGGTGCTACCGGGCGTCAGCCCCAGCATTTT. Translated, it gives CSAHPGATGRQPQHF.

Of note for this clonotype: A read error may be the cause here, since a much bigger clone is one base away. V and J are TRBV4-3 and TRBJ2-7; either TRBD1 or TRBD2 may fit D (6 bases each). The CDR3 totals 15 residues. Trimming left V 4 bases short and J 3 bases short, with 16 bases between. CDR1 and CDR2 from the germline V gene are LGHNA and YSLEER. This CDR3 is CASSPWGRGGYEQYF. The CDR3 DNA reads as TGCGCCAGCAGCCCTTGGGGCAGGGGAGGCTACGAGCAGTACTTC.

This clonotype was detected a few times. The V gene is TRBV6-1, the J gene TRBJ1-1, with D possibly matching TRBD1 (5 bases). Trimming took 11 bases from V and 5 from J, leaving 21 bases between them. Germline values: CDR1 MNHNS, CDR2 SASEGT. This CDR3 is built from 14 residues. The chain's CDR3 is CASDTRRGRTEAFF. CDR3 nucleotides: TGTGCCTCCGACACCAGAAGGGGACGGACTGAAGCTTTCTTT.

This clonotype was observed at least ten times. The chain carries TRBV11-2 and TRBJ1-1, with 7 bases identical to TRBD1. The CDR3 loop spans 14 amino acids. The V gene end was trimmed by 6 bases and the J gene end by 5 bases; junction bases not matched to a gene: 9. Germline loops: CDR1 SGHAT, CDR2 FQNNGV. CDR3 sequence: CASRQGLYVTEAFF. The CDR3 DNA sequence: TGTGCCAGCAGACAGGGGCTATACGTAACTGAAGCTTTCTTT.

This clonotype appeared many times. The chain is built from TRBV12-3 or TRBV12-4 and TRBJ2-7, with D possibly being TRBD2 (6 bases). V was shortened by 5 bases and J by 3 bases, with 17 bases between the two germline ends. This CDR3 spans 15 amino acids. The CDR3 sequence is CASSGTYLSLYEQYF. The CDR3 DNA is TGTGCCAGCAGTGGGACTTACCTTTCACTCTACGAGCAGTACTTC.

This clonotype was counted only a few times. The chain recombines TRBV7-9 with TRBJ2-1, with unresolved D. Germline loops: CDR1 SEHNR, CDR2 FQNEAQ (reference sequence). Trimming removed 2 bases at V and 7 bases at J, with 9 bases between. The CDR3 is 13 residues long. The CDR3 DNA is TGTGCCAGCAGCTTAACGACGGTGAATGAGCAGTTCTTC. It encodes CASSLTTVNEQFF.

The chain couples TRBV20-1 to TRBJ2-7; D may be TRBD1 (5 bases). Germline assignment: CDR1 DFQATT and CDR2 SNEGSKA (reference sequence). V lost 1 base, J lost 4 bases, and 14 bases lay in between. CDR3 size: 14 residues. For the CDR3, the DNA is TGCAGTGCTAGAGCAATACAGGATCCATACGAGCAGTACTTC. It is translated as CSARAIQDPYEQYF.